Following are 11 T cell receptor beta chains from one sample sequenced in a study of molecular identifiers for immune sequencing clone quantification. TCRdb redid the calling of the PCR reads with MiXCR, one entry per CDR3 protein. The sample yields about 320,000 distinct CDR3 sequences, 24% seen once. The sample taken for sequencing was naive CD8+ T cells from blood, with Jurkat cell RNA spiked in. Subset noted: FACS-sorted CD8+CD4-CCR7+CD45RA+ naive T cells. These receptors all come from a human donor in good health. Some libraries in this study had Jurkat cell RNA spiked in.

About this clonotype itself: A clone one base away is much larger, so this may be a read error. The rearrangement links TRBV5-6 to TRBJ1-1, with 8 bases aligning to TRBD1. Germline lookup yields CDR1 SGHDT and CDR2 YYEEEE. This CDR3 comprises 16 residues. The CDR3 loop is CASGLIEQGGITEAFF. CDR3 nucleotides: TGTGCCAGCGGCTTAATAGAACAGGGGGGAATTACTGAAGCTTTCTTT. Variable domain in full (rest from reference TRBV5-6 and TRBJ1-1): DAGVTQSPTHLIKTRGQQVTLRCSPKSGHDTVSWYQQALGQGPQFIFQYYEEEERQRGNFPDRFSGHQFPNYSSELNVNALLLGDSALYLCASGLIEQGGITEAFFGQGTRLTVV.

In its sample, this clonotype was seen many times. The chain is built from TRBV4-1 and TRBJ2-7, with D perhaps given as TRBD1 or TRBD2 (6 bases each). The CDR3 consists of 14 residues. CDR1 and CDR2 from the germline V gene are MGHRA and YSYEKL. V lost 2 bases and J 2 bases, leaving 10 bases between the germline ends. DNA for the CDR3: TGCGCCAGCAGCCAATCGGGGGCTACCTACGAGCAGTACTTC. Translated, it gives CASSQSGATYEQYF.

This clonotype occurred many times. The J gene is TRBJ2-3, the V gene TRBV11-2; weak D call: TRBD1 (6 bases). The CDR3 length is 16 residues. The V gene's germline CDR1 is SGHAT and CDR2 FQNNGV. Trimming took 5 bases from V and 0 from J, leaving 15 bases between them. CDR3 residues: CASSLRGKASTDTQYF. Written as DNA, the CDR3 is TGTGCCAGCAGCCTGAGGGGGAAGGCTAGCACAGATACGCAGTATTTT.

About this clonotype: Since no conserved phenylalanine or tryptophan closes the CDR3, a read error is the likely cause. This sequence joins TRBV13 and TRBJ2-1; D might be TRBD1 (6 bases). V lost 0 bases and J 2 bases, leaving 11 bases between the germline ends. This CDR3 is built from 16 residues. CDR1 is PRHDT and CDR2 is FYEKMQ in the germline V gene (reference sequence). The CDR3 DNA is TGTGCCAGCAGCTTAGGCCCGAGGGGGACCTACAATGAGCAGTTCTCC. Translating it yields CASSLGPRGTYNEQFS.

This clonotype was recorded many times. The chain links TRBV7-2 to TRBJ1-1; tentatively, D is TRBD1 (5 bases). Trimming left V 7 bases short and J 4 bases short, with 19 bases between. The CDR3 totals 15 residues. CDR1 and CDR2 (germline): SGHTA, FQGNSA. The CDR3 coding sequence is TGTGCCAGCATTCCCCCCCGGGGCTACGGCACTGAAGCTTTCTTT. It translates to CASIPPRGYGTEAFF.

CDR3 loop: CASSPTRTGGYGYTF. The CDR3 DNA reads TGTGCCAGCAGCCCTACCAGGACAGGGGGCTATGGCTACACCTTC. The V gene is TRBV16, the J gene TRBJ1-2; 10 bases agree with TRBD1. CDR1 and CDR2 (germline): KGHSY, FQNENV. Germline trimming cut 4 bases from V and 4 bases from J; bases unmatched to any gene: 6. The CDR3 loop spans 15 amino acids.

The chain links TRBV7-6 to TRBJ2-7; D not certain. With 2 bases removed from V and 3 bases from J, the gap between germline ends came to 11 bases. The germline V gene has CDR1 SGHVS and CDR2 FNYEAQ. The CDR3 spans 14 residues. The CDR3 DNA is TGTGCCAGCAGCTTAAACGGACCCGGCTACGAGCAGTACTTC. Protein: CASSLNGPGYEQYF.

Remarks on this clonotype: This may arise from a read error, as a much more abundant clone is one base away. The V and J genes are TRBV7-9 and TRBJ2-7, with TRBD1 matching 7 bases. The V and J ends lost 6 bases and 3 bases, in that order; junction bases with no gene match: 2. Germline V CDR1 and CDR2: SEHNR, FQNEAQ (reference sequence). CDR3 length equals 12 residues. The CDR3 here is CASRDRSYEQYF. CDR3 nucleotides: TGTGCCAGCAGGGACAGGAGCTACGAGCAGTACTTC.

As concerns this clonotype: A much larger clonotype is one base distant, so this may be a read error. The chain is built from TRBV6-6 and TRBJ2-2; the D is unclear. V lost 2 bases and J 1 base, leaving 8 bases between the germline ends. This CDR3 is 15 amino acids long. Germline V gives CDR1 MNHNY, CDR2 SVGAGI (reference sequence). Here the CDR3 reads CASSYIQGNTGELFF. The CDR3 DNA is TGTGCCAGCAGTTACATCCAAGGGAACACCGGGGAGCTGTTTTTT.

This clonotype was seen many times. The rearrangement joins TRBV9 to TRBJ2-3; the D is unclear. Deletions cut 0 bases from V and 1 base from J, with 21 bases between. Germline V gene sequence: CDR1 SGDLS, CDR2 YYNGEE. There are 19 residues in the CDR3. The CDR3 DNA reads TGTGCCAGCAGCGTAGCGTCCCTTTTCGGAGATTATGGCACAGATACGCAGTATTTT. It specifies CASSVASLFGDYGTDTQYF.

This clonotype was seen repeatedly, ten times or more. The chain couples TRBV12-3 or TRBV12-4 to TRBJ2-2; 10 bases are a match to TRBD2. CDR3 length: 16 amino acids. Losses at the gene ends were 6 bases for V and 6 bases for J; bases not matched to a gene: 10. The DNA of the CDR3 is TGTGCCAGCAGCCCTCCGACTAGCGGGCTATCCGGGGAGCTGTTTTTT. It yields the protein CASSPPTSGLSGELFF.